This TCR beta chain emerged from a study of T-cell reconstitution after alpha-beta-depleted transplantation in children. The authors prepared the TCRbeta library with unique molecular identifiers. TCRdb recomputed calls from the PCR reads with MiXCR, one row per CDR3 protein. The table includes about 400,000 distinct CDR3 sequences, about a fifth detected once. V was shortened by 10 bases and J by 4 bases, with 12 bases between the two germline ends. The CDR3 loop spans 12 amino acids. The input for sequencing was PBMCs from the stem cell graft donor, taken from the stem cell graft. The rearrangement joins TRBV12-3 or TRBV12-4 to TRBJ2-3, with a possible D match to TRBD1 (7 bases). The sequence came from a human donor who donated a stem cell graft to a child with acute myeloid leukemia. This CDR3 is CATDRDSDTQYF. CDR3 in DNA: TGTGCCACCGACAGGGACTCAGATACGCAGTATTTT.